This T cell receptor beta chain derives from a study of blood T cell repertoires in COVID-19. Overall study: There were acute and convalescent COVID-19 samples, and they came from the United States, Italy and Spain. PBMCs, B-cell-depleted T cells, or T cells provided the cDNA or gDNA that made up the material.

It was during active infection that Seattle patients were enrolled and then longitudinally followed. In the authors' workflow: Scientists estimated how many nucleated cells there were by amplifying reference gene primers. Generated by immunoSEQ multiplex PCR, the TCRdb table keeps only in-frame clones and is missing some. V, J and clone size are those of that table, while D and trimming were read from the DNA. The sample contains a few hundred thousand clones, around 90% of which appear only once. Sequences were obtained from peripheral blood. This sequence was found in a person aged 18-30 years with COVID-19, enrolled during active disease.

The CDR3 region has the DNA TGTGCCACCAGTGATTTGTGGGCCCTGACCTACGAGCAGTACTTC. Translated, it gives CATSDLWALTYEQYF. The V gene is TRBV24-1, the J gene TRBJ2-7; no reliable D call. The CDR3 is 15 amino acids. Germline assignment: CDR1 KGHDR and CDR2 SFDVKD. Trimming left V 0 bases short and J 2 bases short, with 10 bases between.